This TCR beta chain was documented in a study of metastatic and nonmetastatic thyroid tumors (dated by TCRdb to about 2020). Regarding the research as a whole: The researchers compared repertoires between peripheral blood samples and tumor or nodule tissue samples from patients with malignant or benign thyroid disease. General conclusions and limits of the study: TCR beta diversity was reported as significantly higher in malignant tumors than in benign nodules, in both blood and tumor samples.

No treatment had been received by any patient before thyroid surgery. Patient clinical samples collected from about 2012 to 2018 were retrospectively analysed using T-cell receptor beta sequencing. This clone was counted ten times or more. The antigen it binds to is not known. Base qualities are not provided; no much larger clone lies one nucleotide away. V trim: 0 bases; J trim: 4 bases; unmatched bases: 7. The germline V gene (reference sequence) gives CDR1 as DFQATT and CDR2 as SNEGSKA. From the cysteine through the phenylalanine, the CDR3 covers 16 amino acids. The kept DNA is CDR3 alone, 48 bases in frame from the first base. Libraries came from PCR. Instrument on record: Illumina HiSeq 4000. The TCR beta-chain CDR3 region of each patient was profiled by high-throughput sequencing. The authors' analysis ran thus. The researchers built a classifier to tell apart papillary thyroid cancer patients with distant metastasis, based on CDR3 differences among clinicopathological groups. The Shannon index was used to assess repertoire diversity, and the Morisita-Horn index was used to assess tumor-blood repertoire similarity. The public sequencing data were trimmed at Q25 with fastp and processed into clonotypes with MiXCR by TCRdb, which kept only in-frame beta chains. TCRdb's processing, not the study's, gives the V and J calls here. For this sample there are over 45,000 clones; around 21% appear just once. The ten biggest clones cover about 3.8% of the sample.

This chain is built from TRBV20-1 and TRBJ2-2; 8 nucleotides in the junction match TRBD2. Input material: blood. The receptor comes from a male donor with papillary thyroid cancer or a benign thyroid nodule (not recorded which). Some clones in this sample may be carry-over from other donors' samples. The CDR3 region reads CSARDWRGAGTGELFF. The DNA sequence is given as TGCAGTGCTAGAGATTGGCGGGGGGCGGGCACCGGGGAGCTGTTTTTT.